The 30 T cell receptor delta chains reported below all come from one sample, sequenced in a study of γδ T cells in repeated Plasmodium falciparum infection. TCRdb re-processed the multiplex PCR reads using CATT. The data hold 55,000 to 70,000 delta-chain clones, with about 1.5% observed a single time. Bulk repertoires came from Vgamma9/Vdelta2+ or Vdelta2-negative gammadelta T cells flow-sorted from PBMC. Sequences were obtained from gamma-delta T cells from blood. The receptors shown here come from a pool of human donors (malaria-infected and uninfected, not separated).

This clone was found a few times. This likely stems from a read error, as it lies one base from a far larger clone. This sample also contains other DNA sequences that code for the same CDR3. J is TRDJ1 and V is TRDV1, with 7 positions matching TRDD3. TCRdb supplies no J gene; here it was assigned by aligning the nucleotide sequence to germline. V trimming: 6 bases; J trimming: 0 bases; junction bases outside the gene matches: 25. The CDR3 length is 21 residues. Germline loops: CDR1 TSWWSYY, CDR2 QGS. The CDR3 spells CALGEFFRGDNGGLYTDKLIF. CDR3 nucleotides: TGTGCTCTTGGAGAATTTTTTCGTGGCGATAATGGGGGACTGTACACCGATAAACTCATCTTT.

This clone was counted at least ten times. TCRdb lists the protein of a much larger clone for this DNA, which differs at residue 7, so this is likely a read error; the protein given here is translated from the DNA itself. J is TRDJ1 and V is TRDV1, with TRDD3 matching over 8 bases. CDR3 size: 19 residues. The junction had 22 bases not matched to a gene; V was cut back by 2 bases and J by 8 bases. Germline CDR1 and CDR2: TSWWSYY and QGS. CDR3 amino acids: CALGEALSPNYWGGYKLIF. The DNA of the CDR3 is TGTGCTCTTGGGGAAGCGTTGAGTCCCAACTACTGGGGGGGCTACAAACTCATCTTT.

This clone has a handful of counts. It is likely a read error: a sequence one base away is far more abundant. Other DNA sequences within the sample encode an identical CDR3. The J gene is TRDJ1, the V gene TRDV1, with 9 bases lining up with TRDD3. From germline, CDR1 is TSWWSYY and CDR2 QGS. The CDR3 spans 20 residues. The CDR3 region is CALGVGLRFVLGDPIDKLIF. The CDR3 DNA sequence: TGTGCTCTCGGGGTGGGGCTACGTTTCGTACTGGGGGACCCGATCGATAAACTCATCTTT.

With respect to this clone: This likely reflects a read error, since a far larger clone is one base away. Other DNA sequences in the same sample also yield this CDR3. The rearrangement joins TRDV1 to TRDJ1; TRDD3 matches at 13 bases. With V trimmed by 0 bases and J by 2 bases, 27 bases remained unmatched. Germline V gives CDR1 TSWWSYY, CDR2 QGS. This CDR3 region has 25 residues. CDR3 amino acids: CALGELGPWGYPLTTGGYETDKLIF. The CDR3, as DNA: TGTGCTCTTGGGGAACTGGGCCCCTGGGGGTACCCGCTCACTACTGGGGGATACGAGACCGATAAACTCATCTTT.

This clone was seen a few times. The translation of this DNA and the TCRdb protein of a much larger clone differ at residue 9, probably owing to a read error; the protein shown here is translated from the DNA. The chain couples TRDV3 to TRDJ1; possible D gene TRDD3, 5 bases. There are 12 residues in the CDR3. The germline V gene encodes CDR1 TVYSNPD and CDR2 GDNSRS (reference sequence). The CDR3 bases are TGTGCCTTTATGGGATGTCTCGATATACTCATCTTT. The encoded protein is CAFMGCLDILIF.

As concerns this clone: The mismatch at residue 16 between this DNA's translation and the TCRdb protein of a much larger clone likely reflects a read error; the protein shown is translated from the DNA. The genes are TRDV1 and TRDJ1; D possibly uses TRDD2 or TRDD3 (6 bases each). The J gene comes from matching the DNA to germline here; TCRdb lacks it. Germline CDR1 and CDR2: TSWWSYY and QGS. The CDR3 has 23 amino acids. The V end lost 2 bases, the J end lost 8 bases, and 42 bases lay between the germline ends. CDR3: CALGEIKPRTFPPLGRYSDKLIF. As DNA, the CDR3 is TGTGCTCTTGGGGAAATTAAACCCCGCACCTTCCCCCCTCTGGGGAGATATAGCGACAAACTCATCTTT.

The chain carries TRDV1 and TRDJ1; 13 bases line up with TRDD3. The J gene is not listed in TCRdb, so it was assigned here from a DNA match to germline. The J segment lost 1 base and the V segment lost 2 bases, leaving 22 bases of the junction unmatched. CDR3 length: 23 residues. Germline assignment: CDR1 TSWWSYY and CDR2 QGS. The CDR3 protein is CALGELWGFLAGTGGYVTDKLIF. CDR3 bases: TGTGCTCTTGGGGAATTGTGGGGTTTCCTAGCCGGAACTGGGGGATACGTCACCGATAAACTCATCTTT.

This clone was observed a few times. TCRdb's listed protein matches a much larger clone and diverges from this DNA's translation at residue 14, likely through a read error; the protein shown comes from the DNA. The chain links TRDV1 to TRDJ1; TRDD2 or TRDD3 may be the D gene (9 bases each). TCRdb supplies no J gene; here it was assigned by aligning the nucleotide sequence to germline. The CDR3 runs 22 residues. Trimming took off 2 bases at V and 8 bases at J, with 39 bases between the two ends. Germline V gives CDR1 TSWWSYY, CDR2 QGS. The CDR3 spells CALGEDLPTGGLYRGIQKKLIF. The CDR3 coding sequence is TGTGCTCTTGGGGAAGACCTTCCTACGGGGGGCCTGTACCGGGGGATACAGAAAAAACTCATCTTT.

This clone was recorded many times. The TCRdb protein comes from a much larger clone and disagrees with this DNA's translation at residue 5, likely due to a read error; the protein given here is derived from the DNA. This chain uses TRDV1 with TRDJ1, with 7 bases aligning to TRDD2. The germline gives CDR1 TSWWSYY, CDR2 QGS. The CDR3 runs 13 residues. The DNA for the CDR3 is TGTGCTCTTGGGAAACTAGTTTCCTACAAACTCATCTTT. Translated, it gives CALGKLVSYKLIF.

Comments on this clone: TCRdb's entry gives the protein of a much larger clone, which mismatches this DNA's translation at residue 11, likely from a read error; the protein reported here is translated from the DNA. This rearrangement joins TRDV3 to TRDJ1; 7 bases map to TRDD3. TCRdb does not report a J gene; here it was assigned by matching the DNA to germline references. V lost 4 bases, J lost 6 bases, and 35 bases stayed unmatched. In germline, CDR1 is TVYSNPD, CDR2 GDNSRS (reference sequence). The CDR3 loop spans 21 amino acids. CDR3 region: CASSGGPKTYRGRIPEHKLIF. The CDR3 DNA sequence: TGTGCCTCTTCTGGGGGTCCTAAAACCTACCGGGGGAGGATCCCGGAACATAAACTCATCTTT.

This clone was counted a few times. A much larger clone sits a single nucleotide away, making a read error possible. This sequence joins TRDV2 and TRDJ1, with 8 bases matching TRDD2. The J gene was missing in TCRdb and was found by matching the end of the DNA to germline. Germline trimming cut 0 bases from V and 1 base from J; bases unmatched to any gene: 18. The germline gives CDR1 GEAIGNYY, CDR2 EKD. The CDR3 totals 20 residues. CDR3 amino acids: CACDTALPTTYRGFTDKLIF. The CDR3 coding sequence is TGTGCCTGTGACACCGCGCTTCCTACTACATACCGGGGGTTCACCGATAAACTCATCTTT.

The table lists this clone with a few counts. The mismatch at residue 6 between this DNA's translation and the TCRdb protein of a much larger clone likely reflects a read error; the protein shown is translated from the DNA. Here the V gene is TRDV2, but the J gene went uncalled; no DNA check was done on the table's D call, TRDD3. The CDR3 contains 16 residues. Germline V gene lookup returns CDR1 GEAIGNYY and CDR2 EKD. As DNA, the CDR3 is TGTGCCTGTGACACTTTTACTGGGGGACCAGACTTCATGCTCATCTTT. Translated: CACDTFTGGPDFMLIF.

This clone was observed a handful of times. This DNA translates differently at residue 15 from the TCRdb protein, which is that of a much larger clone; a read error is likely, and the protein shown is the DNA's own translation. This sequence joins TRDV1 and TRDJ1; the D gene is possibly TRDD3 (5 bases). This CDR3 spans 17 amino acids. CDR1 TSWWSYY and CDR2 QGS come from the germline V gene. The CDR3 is CALGELRALWVADKPIF. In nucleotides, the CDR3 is TGTGCTCTTGGGGAACTAAGAGCCCTCTGGGTCGCCGATAAACCCATCTTT.

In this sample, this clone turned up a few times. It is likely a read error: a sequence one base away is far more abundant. CDR3 protein: CAFTPEGATYTDKLIF. The CDR3 DNA reads TGTGCCTTTACACCGGAGGGAGCTACGTACACCGATAAGCTCATCTTT. The J gene went uncalled, whereas the V gene is TRDV3; the DNA was not used to check the table's D call, TRDD3. Per the germline V gene, CDR1 is TVYSNPD and CDR2 is GDNSRS (reference sequence). CDR3 length equals 16 residues.

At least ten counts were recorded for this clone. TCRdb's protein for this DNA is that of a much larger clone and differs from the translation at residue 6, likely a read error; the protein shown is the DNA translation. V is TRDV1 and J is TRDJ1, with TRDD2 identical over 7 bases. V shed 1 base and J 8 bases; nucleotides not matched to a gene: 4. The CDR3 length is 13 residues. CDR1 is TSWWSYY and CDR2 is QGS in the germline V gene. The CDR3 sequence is CALGEPVSYKLIF. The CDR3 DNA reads TGTGCTCTTGGGGAACCAGTTTCCTACAAACTCATCTTT.

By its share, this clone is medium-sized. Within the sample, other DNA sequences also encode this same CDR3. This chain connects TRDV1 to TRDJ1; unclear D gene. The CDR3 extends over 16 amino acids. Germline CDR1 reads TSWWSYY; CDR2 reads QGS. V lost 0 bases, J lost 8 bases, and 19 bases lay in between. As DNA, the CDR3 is TGTGCTCTTGGGGAACTACGGGTCAGGGAAGAGGACAAACTCATCTTT. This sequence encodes CALGELRVREEDKLIF.

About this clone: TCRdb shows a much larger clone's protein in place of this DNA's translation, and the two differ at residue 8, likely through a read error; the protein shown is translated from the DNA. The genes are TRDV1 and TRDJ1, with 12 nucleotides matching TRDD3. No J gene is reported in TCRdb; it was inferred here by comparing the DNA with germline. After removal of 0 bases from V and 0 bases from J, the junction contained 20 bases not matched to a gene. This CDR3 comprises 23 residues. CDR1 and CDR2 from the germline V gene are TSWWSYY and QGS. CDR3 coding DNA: TGTGCTCTTGGGGAACTGGGGTCTTCCTACGACTGGGGGATACAAGGGAACACCGATAAACTCATCTTT. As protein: CALGELGSSYDWGIQGNTDKLIF.

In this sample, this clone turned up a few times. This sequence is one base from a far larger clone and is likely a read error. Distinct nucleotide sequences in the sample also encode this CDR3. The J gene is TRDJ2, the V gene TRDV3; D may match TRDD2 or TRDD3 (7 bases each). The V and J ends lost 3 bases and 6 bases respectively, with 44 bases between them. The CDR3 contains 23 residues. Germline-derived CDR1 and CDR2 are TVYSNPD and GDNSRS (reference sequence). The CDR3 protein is CAFRLINLRGIGHSFLLAAQLFF. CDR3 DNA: TGTGCCTTCCGACTAATCAATTTGAGGGGGATCGGCCACTCCTTCCTCCTGGCAGCACAACTCTTCTTT.

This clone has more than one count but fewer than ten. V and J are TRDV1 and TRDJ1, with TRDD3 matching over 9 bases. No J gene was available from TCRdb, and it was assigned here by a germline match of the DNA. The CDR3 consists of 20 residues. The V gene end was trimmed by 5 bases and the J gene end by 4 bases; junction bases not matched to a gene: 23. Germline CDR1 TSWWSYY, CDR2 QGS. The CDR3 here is CALGNWGLLWGYGKIDKLIF. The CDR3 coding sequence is TGTGCTCTTGGGAATTGGGGACTTCTCTGGGGATACGGAAAGATCGATAAACTCATCTTT.

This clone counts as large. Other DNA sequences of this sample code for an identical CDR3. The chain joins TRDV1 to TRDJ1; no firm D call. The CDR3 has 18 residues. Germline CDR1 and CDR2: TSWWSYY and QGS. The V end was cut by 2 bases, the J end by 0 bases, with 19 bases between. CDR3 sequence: CALGEIAQVVPHTDKLIF. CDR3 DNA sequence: TGTGCTCTTGGGGAAATTGCTCAAGTCGTCCCCCACACCGATAAACTCATCTTT.

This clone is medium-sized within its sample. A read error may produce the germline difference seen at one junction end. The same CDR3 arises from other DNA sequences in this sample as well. For the CDR3, the DNA is TGTGCTCTTGGGGAACGTCCGAGGTACTGGGGAATGGTTCGGTACACCGATAAGCTCATCTTT. Translation: CALGERPRYWGMVRYTDKLIF. The rearrangement links TRDV1 to TRDJ1; 7 nucleotides line up with TRDD3. Germline CDR1 reads TSWWSYY; CDR2 reads QGS. The CDR3 totals 21 residues.

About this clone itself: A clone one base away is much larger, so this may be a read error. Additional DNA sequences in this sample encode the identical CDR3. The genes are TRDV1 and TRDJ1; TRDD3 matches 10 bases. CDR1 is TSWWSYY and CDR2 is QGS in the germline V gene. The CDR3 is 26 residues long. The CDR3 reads CALGVISTSYCFLGDKGLAYTDKLIF. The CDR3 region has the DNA TGCGCTCTTGGGGTTATTTCCACCTCCTATTGTTTCCTGGGGGATAAAGGTCTCGCGTACACCGATAAACTCATCTTT.

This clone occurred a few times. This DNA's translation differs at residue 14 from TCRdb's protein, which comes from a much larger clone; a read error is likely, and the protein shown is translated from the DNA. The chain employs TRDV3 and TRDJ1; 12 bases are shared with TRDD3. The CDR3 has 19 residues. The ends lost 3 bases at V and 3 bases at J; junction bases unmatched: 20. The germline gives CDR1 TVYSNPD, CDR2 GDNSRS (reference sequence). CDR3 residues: CAFLPTYLYWGIQADKLIF. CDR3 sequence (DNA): TGTGCCTTCCTTCCTACTTATCTGTACTGGGGGATACAGGCCGATAAACTCATCTTT.

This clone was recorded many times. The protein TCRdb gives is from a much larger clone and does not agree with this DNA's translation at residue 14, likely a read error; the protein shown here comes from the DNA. The CDR3 sequence: CALGERTLGDYTDRLIF. The CDR3 coding sequence is TGTGCTCTTGGGGAAAGAACTTTGGGGGATTACACCGATAGACTCATCTTT. The V gene is TRDV1, the J gene TRDJ1, with 8 bases matching TRDD3. Germline-derived CDR1 and CDR2 are TSWWSYY and QGS. The CDR3 totals 17 residues.

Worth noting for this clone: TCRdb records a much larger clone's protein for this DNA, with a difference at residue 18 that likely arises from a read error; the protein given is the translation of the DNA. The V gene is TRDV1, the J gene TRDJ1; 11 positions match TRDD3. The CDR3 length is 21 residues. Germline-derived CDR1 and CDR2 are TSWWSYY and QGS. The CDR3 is CALGEQAFNWLLGDTTDNLIF. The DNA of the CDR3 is TGTGCTCTTGGGGAACAGGCTTTCAATTGGCTGCTGGGGGATACAACCGATAATCTCATCTTT.

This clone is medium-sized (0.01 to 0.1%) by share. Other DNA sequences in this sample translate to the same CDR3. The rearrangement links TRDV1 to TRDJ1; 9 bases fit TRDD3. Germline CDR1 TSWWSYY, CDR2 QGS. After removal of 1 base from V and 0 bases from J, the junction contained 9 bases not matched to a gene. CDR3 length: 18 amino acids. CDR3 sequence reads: CALGERKYWGTHTDKLIF. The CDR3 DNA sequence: TGTGCTCTTGGGGAACGGAAGTACTGGGGGACTCACACCGATAAACTCATCTTT.

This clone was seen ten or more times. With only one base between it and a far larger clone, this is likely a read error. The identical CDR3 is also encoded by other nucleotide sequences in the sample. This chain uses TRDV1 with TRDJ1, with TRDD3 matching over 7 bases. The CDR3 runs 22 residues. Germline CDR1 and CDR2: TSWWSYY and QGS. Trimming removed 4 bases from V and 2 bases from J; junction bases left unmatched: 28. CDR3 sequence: CALGVVVDTPRLYWGYTDKLIF. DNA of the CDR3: TGTGCTCTTGGGGTGGTAGTCGATACCCCGCGGTTATACTGGGGTTATACCGATAAACTCATCTTT.

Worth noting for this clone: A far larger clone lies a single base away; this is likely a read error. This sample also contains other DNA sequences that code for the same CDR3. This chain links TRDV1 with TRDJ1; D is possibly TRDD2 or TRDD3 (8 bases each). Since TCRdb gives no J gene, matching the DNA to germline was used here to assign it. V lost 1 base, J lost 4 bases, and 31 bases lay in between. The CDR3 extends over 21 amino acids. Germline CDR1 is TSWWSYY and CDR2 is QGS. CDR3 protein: CALGEPASYVVLGDTLDKLIF. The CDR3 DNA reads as TGTGCTCTTGGGGAACCGGCTTCCTACGTTGTGCTGGGGGACACGCTCGATAAACTCATCTTT.

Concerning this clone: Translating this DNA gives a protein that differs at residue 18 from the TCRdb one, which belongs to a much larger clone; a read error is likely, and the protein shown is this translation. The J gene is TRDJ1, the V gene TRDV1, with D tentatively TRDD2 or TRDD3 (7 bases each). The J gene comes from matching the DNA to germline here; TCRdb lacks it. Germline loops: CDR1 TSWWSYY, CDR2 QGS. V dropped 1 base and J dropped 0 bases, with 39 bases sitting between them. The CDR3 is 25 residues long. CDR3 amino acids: CALGEPFLTLYPYWGYWGYTDKLIF. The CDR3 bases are TGTGCTCTTGGGGAACCCTTCCTTACCTTATACCCATACTGGGGATATTGGGGGTACACCGATAAACTCATCTTT.

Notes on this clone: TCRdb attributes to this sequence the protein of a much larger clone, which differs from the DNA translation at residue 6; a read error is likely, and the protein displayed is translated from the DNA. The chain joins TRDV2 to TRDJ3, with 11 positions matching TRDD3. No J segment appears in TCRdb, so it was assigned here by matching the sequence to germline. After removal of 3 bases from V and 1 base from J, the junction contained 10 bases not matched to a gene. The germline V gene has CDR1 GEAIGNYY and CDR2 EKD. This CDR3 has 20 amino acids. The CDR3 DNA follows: TGTGCCTGTGACTCCTGCTGGGGGATACTCCCGTCCTGGGACACCCGACAGATGTTTTTC. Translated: CACDSCWGILPSWDTRQMFF.